The 2 T cell receptor beta chains below were found in one sample sequenced in a study of tumor-infiltrating lymphocytes in primary liver carcinoma. Joint extraction of RNA and DNA used roughly 20-33 mg of bulk tissue that was unsorted. The researchers produced TCR beta cDNA from approximately 550 ng total RNA with a constant-region primer. Sequencing libraries for TCR beta derived from three nested multiplex PCR rounds that used slightly modified ARM-PCR. With TRBV1-TRBV30 forward primers and a C-beta reverse primer, the first two PCR rounds were run for nine to eleven cycles each. A single record per CDR3 protein comes from TCRdb applying MiXCR to the multiplex PCR reads. The sample includes 95,000 to 150,000 distinct CDR3 sequences, 50% to 70% of them seen just once. The sequenced sample was liver tumor tissue from sampling region 1. The subset denotes: tumor region T1, superior pole. The receptor source for this set is an older woman with primary liver carcinoma and hepatitis B virus infection.

As to this clonotype: A read error is possible here, since a much larger clone lies one base away. V and J are TRBV6-1 and TRBJ1-5, with 7 positions matching TRBD1. V dropped 10 bases and J dropped 1; count of bases not matched to a gene: 13. The germline CDR1 and CDR2 sequences are MNHNS and SASEGT. The CDR3 is 16 residues long. This CDR3 reads CATGRQGGLSNQPQHF. DNA for the CDR3: TGTGCCACCGGGAGGCAGGGGGGATTGAGCAATCAGCCCCAGCATTTT.

On this clonotype itself: Being one base from a much bigger clone, this may be a read error. J is TRBJ2-5 and V is TRBV12-3 or TRBV12-4, with D possibly being TRBD2 (7 bases). The CDR3 length is 17 residues. V was cut by 3 bases and J by 5 bases, with 22 bases left in between. This CDR3 is CASSFRGGGVIRETQYF. CDR3 nucleotides: TGTGCCAGCAGTTTTCGGGGAGGGGGGGTCATCAGGGAGACCCAGTACTTC.